This TCR beta chain was recorded in a study of blood T cell repertoires in COVID-19. This clone was found a few times. Per germline, CDR1 SGHRS and CDR2 YFSETQ. V lost 2 bases, J lost 10 bases, and 6 bases stayed unmatched. CDR3 length: 15 amino acids. Cohort 3 donors counted as recovered after two negative PCRs, clearance, or resolved symptoms. Using immunoSEQ multiplex PCR, the repertoire was profiled, and TCRdb retains in-frame clones only, with some absent. Of 200,000 or so clones listed, roughly nine tenths are singletons. The TCR originated in a young man who had recovered from COVID-19. Material for sequencing was PBMCs or T cells enriched from blood (not recorded which). The chain couples TRBV5-1 to TRBJ1-6; 10 nucleotides line up with TRBD1. CDR3 sequence reads: CASSFGTGAESPLHF. The CDR3 DNA sequence: TGCGCCAGCAGCTTCGGGACAGGGGCTGAGTCACCCCTCCACTTT.